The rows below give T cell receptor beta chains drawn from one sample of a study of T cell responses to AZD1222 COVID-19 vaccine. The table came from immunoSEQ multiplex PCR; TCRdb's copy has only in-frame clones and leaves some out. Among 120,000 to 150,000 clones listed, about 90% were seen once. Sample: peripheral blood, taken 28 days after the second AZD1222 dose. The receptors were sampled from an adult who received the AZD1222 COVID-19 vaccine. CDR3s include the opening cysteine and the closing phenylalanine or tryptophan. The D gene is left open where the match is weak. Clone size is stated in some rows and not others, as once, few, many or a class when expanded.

CDR3 DNA: TGTGCTAGTGGTTTGGGGTATGGGGACAGCACACTAGAAATCATGAACACTGAAGCTTTCTTT
CDR3 protein: CASGLGYGDSTLEIMNTEAFF
clone size: .
J gene: TRBJ1-1
V gene: TRBV12-5
D gene: TRBD1

CDR3 DNA: TGTGCCAGCAGCTTGGACGGGCCTAATTCACCCCTCCACTTT
CDR3 protein: CASSLDGPNSPLHF
clone size: .
J gene: TRBJ1-6
V gene: TRBV5-6
D gene: .

CDR3 DNA: TGTGCCAGCAGCTTCGGACAGAGATTTAGCACAGATACGCAGTATTTT
CDR3 protein: CASSFGQRFSTDTQYF
clone size: .
J gene: TRBJ2-3
V gene: TRBV5-6
D gene: .

CDR3 DNA: TGTGCCAGTATTAGGAGCTCCCGGGGGGGCACTGAAGCTTTCTTT
CDR3 protein: CASIRSSRGGTEAFF
clone size: .
J gene: TRBJ1-1
V gene: TRBV19
D gene: .

CDR3 DNA: TGCGCCAGCAGCCAGACCGGGACAGGGGGTGGCTACACCTTC
CDR3 protein: CASSQTGTGGGYTF
clone size: once
J gene: TRBJ1-2
V gene: TRBV5-1
D gene: TRBD1

CDR3 DNA: TGTGCCAGCAGCTTGTTACAGGGCTACACTGAAGCTTTCTTT
CDR3 protein: CASSLLQGYTEAFF
clone size: .
J gene: TRBJ1-1
V gene: TRBV5-6
D gene: .

CDR3 DNA: TGTGCCAGCAGCTTAAGGCTAGCGGGAGACCAACGGGACAATGAGCAGTTCTTC
CDR3 protein: CASSLRLAGDQRDNEQFF
clone size: .
J gene: TRBJ2-1
V gene: TRBV7-9
D gene: TRBD2

CDR3 DNA: TGTGCCAGCTCACCACCTACAGGGATCGGAGAGACCCAGTACTTC
CDR3 protein: CASSPPTGIGETQYF
clone size: .
J gene: TRBJ2-5
V gene: TRBV18
D gene: .

CDR3 DNA: TGTGCCAGCAGCTTAGGGACAGGAGATGGAAACACCATATATTTT
CDR3 protein: CASSLGTGDGNTIYF
clone size: .
J gene: TRBJ1-3
V gene: TRBV7-9
D gene: TRBD1

CDR3 DNA: TGTGCCAGCAGACCCGGGACAGGGATGGACTACACCTTC
CDR3 protein: CASRPGTGMDYTF
clone size: .
J gene: TRBJ1-2
V gene: TRBV28
D gene: TRBD1

CDR3 DNA: TGTGCCAGCAGTGAACAGGGGAACCAGCCCCAGCATTTT
CDR3 protein: CASSEQGNQPQHF
clone size: .
J gene: TRBJ1-5
V gene: TRBV27
D gene: TRBD1

CDR3 DNA: TGTGCCAGCATGCCCGGGACCAGCCGTTCACCCCTCCACTTT
CDR3 protein: CASMPGTSRSPLHF
clone size: .
J gene: TRBJ1-6
V gene: TRBV27
D gene: .

CDR3 DNA: TGCGCCAGCAGCCTGGAACAGGGAAACACTGAAGCTTTCTTT
CDR3 protein: CASSLEQGNTEAFF
clone size: .
J gene: TRBJ1-1
V gene: TRBV4-1
D gene: .

CDR3 DNA: TGTGCCACCAGCCCGCAAGCGGGCGCTGGGGCCAACGTCCTGACTTTC
CDR3 protein: CATSPQAGAGANVLTF
clone size: few
J gene: TRBJ2-6
V gene: TRBV15
D gene: .

CDR3 DNA: TGTGCCAGCAGGAACACAGGGGGTGGGGCCAACGTCCTGACTTTC
CDR3 protein: CASRNTGGGANVLTF
clone size: .
J gene: TRBJ2-6
V gene: TRBV2
D gene: TRBD1

CDR3 DNA: TGTGCCAGCAGTCCGGGGCCTAACTATGGCTACACCTTC
CDR3 protein: CASSPGPNYGYTF
clone size: .
J gene: TRBJ1-2
V gene: TRBV6-5
D gene: .

CDR3 DNA: TGTGCCAGCAGCGTAGCAAGGGGGCAGGATGGCTACACCTTC
CDR3 protein: CASSVARGQDGYTF
clone size: once
J gene: TRBJ1-2
V gene: TRBV9
D gene: TRBD1

CDR3 DNA: TGTGCCAGCAGGAGGGAGGGGCTGTCACCCCTCCACTTT
CDR3 protein: CASRREGLSPLHF
clone size: .
J gene: TRBJ1-6
V gene: TRBV14
D gene: .

CDR3 DNA: TGTGCCAGCAGTCCGGGGGAAACTGAAGCTTTCTTT
CDR3 protein: CASSPGETEAFF
clone size: .
J gene: TRBJ1-1
V gene: TRBV12-3/TRBV12-4
D gene: .

CDR3 DNA: TGTGCCATCACCGAAGGACTAGCGGGAGGGACCGGGGAGCTGTTTTTT
CDR3 protein: CAITEGLAGGTGELFF
clone size: .
J gene: TRBJ2-2
V gene: TRBV10-3
D gene: TRBD2

CDR3 DNA: TGTGCCAGCAGCTTATGGAAGCGCAGGGGGCAAACTGAAGCTTTCTTT
CDR3 protein: CASSLWKRRGQTEAFF
clone size: once
J gene: TRBJ1-1
V gene: TRBV11-2
D gene: TRBD1

CDR3 DNA: TGTGCCAGCAGTGACCTGCTAGCGGGCCCCTACGAGCAGTACTTC
CDR3 protein: CASSDLLAGPYEQYF
clone size: .
J gene: TRBJ2-7
V gene: TRBV27
D gene: TRBD2

CDR3 DNA: TGTGCCAGCAGCTACTTTCAGGGTGAGAACTATGGCTACACCTTC
CDR3 protein: CASSYFQGENYGYTF
clone size: .
J gene: TRBJ1-2
V gene: TRBV7-2
D gene: .

CDR3 DNA: TGTGCCAGCAGCTTAGTTGTAAATGAGCAGTTCTTC
CDR3 protein: CASSLVVNEQFF
clone size: .
J gene: TRBJ2-1
V gene: TRBV7-9
D gene: .

CDR3 DNA: TGTGCCACCAGCAGCCCCCGATCTTATGGCTACACCTTC
CDR3 protein: CATSSPRSYGYTF
clone size: .
J gene: TRBJ1-2
V gene: TRBV15
D gene: .

CDR3 DNA: TGTGCCAGCAGTGAGTACTGGAGGGACACCGGGGAGCTGTTTTTT
CDR3 protein: CASSEYWRDTGELFF
clone size: .
J gene: TRBJ2-2
V gene: TRBV2
D gene: .

CDR3 DNA: TGTGCCAGCAGTTATGGAGGGGGTTCCTACAATGAGCAGTTCTTC
CDR3 protein: CASSYGGGSYNEQFF
clone size: .
J gene: TRBJ2-1
V gene: TRBV6-5
D gene: .

CDR3 DNA: TGTGCCAGCAGCCTGGCGGGTTACGGGGAGCTGTTTTTT
CDR3 protein: CASSLAGYGELFF
clone size: .
J gene: TRBJ2-2
V gene: TRBV6-6
D gene: .

CDR3 DNA: TGTGCCAGCAGTGAATTGAGCGAGCAGTACTTC
CDR3 protein: CASSELSEQYF
clone size: once
J gene: TRBJ2-7
V gene: TRBV25-1
D gene: .

CDR3 DNA: TGTGCCGCGCTCCTGGGGGACCCAATTACCGGGGAGCTGTTTTTT
CDR3 protein: CAALLGDPITGELFF
clone size: .
J gene: TRBJ2-2
V gene: TRBV6-5
D gene: .

CDR3 DNA: TGTGCCAGCAGCTTAGCGATGGACTACTATAATTCACCCCTCCACTTT
CDR3 protein: CASSLAMDYYNSPLHF
clone size: .
J gene: TRBJ1-6
V gene: TRBV7-2
D gene: .

CDR3 DNA: TGTGCCAGCAGCCTCCGAAGGGGGCTAGCGGGGCGGAATGAGCAGTTCTTC
CDR3 protein: CASSLRRGLAGRNEQFF
clone size: .
J gene: TRBJ2-1
V gene: TRBV3-1/TRBV3-2
D gene: TRBD2

CDR3 DNA: TGTGCCATCAGTGATATTATATCTCTCAGGGGGCAAGGGAGGGACTATGGCTACACCTTC
CDR3 protein: CAISDIISLRGQGRDYGYTF
clone size: .
J gene: TRBJ1-2
V gene: TRBV10-3
D gene: TRBD1

CDR3 DNA: TGTGCCAGCAGCCGCGGGACGGAAGAGACCCAGTACTTC
CDR3 protein: CASSRGTEETQYF
clone size: .
J gene: TRBJ2-5
V gene: TRBV7-2
D gene: .

CDR3 DNA: TGTGCCAGCAGTTATCTGGGCCCCACTGAAGCTTTCTTT
CDR3 protein: CASSYLGPTEAFF
clone size: .
J gene: TRBJ1-1
V gene: TRBV6-5
D gene: .

CDR3 DNA: TGTGCCAGCAGCCACAGGGGTGGCTACACCTTC
CDR3 protein: CASSHRGGYTF
clone size: once
J gene: TRBJ1-2
V gene: TRBV6-5
D gene: TRBD1

CDR3 DNA: TGTGCCAGCTCACCAACTCGGCCAACGGGGGGTTCACCCCTCCACTTT
CDR3 protein: CASSPTRPTGGSPLHF
clone size: .
J gene: TRBJ1-6
V gene: TRBV18
D gene: .

CDR3 DNA: TGTGCCAGCACCCTCCTACCGGGTAATTCACCCCTCCACTTT
CDR3 protein: CASTLLPGNSPLHF
clone size: .
J gene: TRBJ1-6
V gene: TRBV27
D gene: .

CDR3 DNA: TGCAGCGTTGAGGGTGAGGGGGGGACTAGCGGGGCCCTCACAGATACGCAGTATTTT
CDR3 protein: CSVEGEGGTSGALTDTQYF
clone size: .
J gene: TRBJ2-3
V gene: TRBV29-1
D gene: TRBD2

CDR3 DNA: TGTGCCAGCAGCCAAGAATATGCCTCAGGGGGCAACTATGGCTACACCTTC
CDR3 protein: CASSQEYASGGNYGYTF
clone size: .
J gene: TRBJ1-2
V gene: TRBV4-2
D gene: TRBD1

CDR3 DNA: TGTGCCAGCAGTTTCGGAGGGTCACGCACAGATACGCAGTATTTT
CDR3 protein: CASSFGGSRTDTQYF
clone size: .
J gene: TRBJ2-3
V gene: TRBV28
D gene: .

CDR3 DNA: TGTGCCAGCAGCCCTGGGACAGAGAATTCACCCCTCCACTTT
CDR3 protein: CASSPGTENSPLHF
clone size: .
J gene: TRBJ1-6
V gene: TRBV3-1/TRBV3-2
D gene: TRBD1

CDR3 DNA: TGTGCCAGCAGTATGGACAGGGGTCAAAGCAATCAGCCCCAGCATTTT
CDR3 protein: CASSMDRGQSNQPQHF
clone size: .
J gene: TRBJ1-5
V gene: TRBV6-2/TRBV6-3
D gene: TRBD1

CDR3 DNA: TGTGCCAGCAGCCAAGGTCTAGAAGGTGAGCAGTTCTTC
CDR3 protein: CASSQGLEGEQFF
clone size: once
J gene: TRBJ2-1
V gene: TRBV3-1/TRBV3-2
D gene: .

CDR3 DNA: TGTGCTAGTGGTTTGCCCGGGACAGGGGGCGATCAGCCCCAGCATTTT
CDR3 protein: CASGLPGTGGDQPQHF
clone size: .
J gene: TRBJ1-5
V gene: TRBV12-5
D gene: TRBD1